This is a list of T cell receptor beta chains from one sample in a study of shared clonotypes between healthy human individuals. Sequenced by immunoSEQ multiplex PCR; TCRdb stores in-frame clones only, minus some. The profile covers roughly 2,000,000 clones, with about 95% appearing a single time and more than 0.95% taken by the ten largest. The sample taken for sequencing was naive CD8+ T cells sorted from blood. These receptors were taken from a man between 18 and 35 years old in good health. CDR3s leave out the opening cysteine and the closing phenylalanine or tryptophan.

j_call v_call cdr3_aa
TRBJ2-7 TRBV10-1 ASSESGTGQREQY
TRBJ2-2 TRBV5-4 ASSLGLAGVVTGELF
TRBJ1-2 TRBV21-1 ASSKGIQGAPGYT
TRBJ2-2 TRBV11-2 ASTGEGDTGELF
TRBJ2-5 TRBV13 ASSPNSGETQY
TRBJ2-4 TRBV29-1 SVESANQNIQY
TRBJ2-7 TRBV12-5 ASGLKTGQQY
TRBJ1-1 TRBV11-2 ASSSYTEAF
TRBJ2-3 TRBV6-6 ASSNPGTTDTQY
TRBJ2-1 TRBV5-8 ASSSTGSSYNEQF
TRBJ2-7 TRBV13 ASSLSRLAGERYEQY
TRBJ1-4 TRBV9 ASHQRGVSTNEKLF
TRBJ2-7 TRBV2 ASSEGGTGGPYEQY
TRBJ2-7 TRBV7-8 ASSYGRDRATYEQY
TRBJ1-6 TRBV5-6 ASSLGGSPLH
TRBJ2-5 TRBV7-6 ASSLAHILAGEQETQY
TRBJ1-5 TRBV19 ASSIDLGGQPQH
TRBJ2-7 TRBV27 ASSLSFGTEGYEQY
TRBJ2-3 TRBV19 ASSIADSSTDTQY
TRBJ1-5 TRBV9 ASSTQADQPQH
TRBJ2-3 TRBV6-5 ASGGAGGLSDTQY
TRBJ1-3 TRBV9 ASSQGVGITGNTIY
TRBJ2-7 TRBV7-2 ASSLRTPYEQY
TRBJ1-1 TRBV6-5 ASSPYTGGNTEAF
TRBJ1-1 TRBV7-9 ASSQGGVEAF
TRBJ2-3 TRBV7-3 ASSLWWGADTQY
TRBJ1-1 TRBV28 ASSLRTGLLAF
TRBJ1-1 TRBV5-6 ASSLGQANEAF
TRBJ1-1 TRBV28 ASSLRTVLNTEAF
TRBJ1-1 TRBV7-9 ASNRGVNTEAF
TRBJ2-2 TRBV11-2 ASSLEASTGELF
TRBJ2-4 TRBV27 ASSLGLPISIQY
TRBJ2-5 TRBV6-5 ASSYFIGGTQETQY
TRBJ2-1 TRBV4-1 ASSQEVAGTSAAEQF
TRBJ2-3 TRBV7-9 ASSGTVSDTQY
TRBJ2-2 TRBV7-6 ASSLIAGLTGELF
TRBJ2-3 TRBV12-5 ASGLVHRGSGTADTQY
TRBJ1-2 TRBV5-4 ASSAGTGPPKNT
TRBJ2-1 TRBV11-2 ASSLEVGLAAHNEQF
TRBJ2-7 TRBV21-1 ASSTGQGNSYEQY
TRBJ2-1 TRBV6-4 ASSPGGDYKTNEQF
TRBJ2-5 TRBV6-5 ASSLSGDETQY
TRBJ2-1 TRBV27 ASSWVLPISYNEQF
TRBJ1-6 TRBV4-3 ASSQEAGTGPSPYSPLH
TRBJ1-6 TRBV4-3 ASSQDQSSYNSPLH
TRBJ2-3 TRBV7-9 AGQEPSTDTQY